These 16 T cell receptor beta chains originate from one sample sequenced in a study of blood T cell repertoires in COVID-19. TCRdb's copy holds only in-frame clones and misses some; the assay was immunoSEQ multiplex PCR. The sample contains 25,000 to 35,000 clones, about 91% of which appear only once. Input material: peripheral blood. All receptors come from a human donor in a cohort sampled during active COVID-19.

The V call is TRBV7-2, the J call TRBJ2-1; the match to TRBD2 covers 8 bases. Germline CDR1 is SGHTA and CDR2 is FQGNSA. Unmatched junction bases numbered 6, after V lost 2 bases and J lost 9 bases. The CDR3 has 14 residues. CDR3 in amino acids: CASSLYGGAGEQFF. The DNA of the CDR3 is TGTGCCAGCAGCTTATACGGGGGGGCGGGTGAGCAGTTCTTC. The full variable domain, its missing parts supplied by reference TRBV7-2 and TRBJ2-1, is GAGVSQSPSNKVTEKGKDVELRCDPISGHTALYWYRQSLGQGLEFLIYFQGNSAPDKSGLPSDRFSAERTGGSVSTLTIQRTQQEDSAVYLCASSLYGGAGEQFFGPGTRLTVL.

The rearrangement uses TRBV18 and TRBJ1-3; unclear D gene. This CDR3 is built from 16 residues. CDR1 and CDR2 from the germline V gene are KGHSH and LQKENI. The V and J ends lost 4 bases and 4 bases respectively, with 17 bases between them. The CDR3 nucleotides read TGTGCCAGCTCACGCATAGAGGTCCGGGGAGGAAACACCATATATTTT. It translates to CASSRIEVRGGNTIYF.

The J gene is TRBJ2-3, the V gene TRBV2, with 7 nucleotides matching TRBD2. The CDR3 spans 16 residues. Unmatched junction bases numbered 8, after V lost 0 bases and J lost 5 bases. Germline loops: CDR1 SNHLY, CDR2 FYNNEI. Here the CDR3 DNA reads TGTGCCAGCAGTGAAGCGCTTGGAGGGAGGGTAGATACGCAGTATTTT. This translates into CASSEALGGRVDTQYF.

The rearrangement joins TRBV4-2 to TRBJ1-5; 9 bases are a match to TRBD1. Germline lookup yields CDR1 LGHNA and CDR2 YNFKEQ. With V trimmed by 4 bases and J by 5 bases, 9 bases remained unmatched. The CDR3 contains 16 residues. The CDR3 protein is CASSRRDRVGDQPQHF. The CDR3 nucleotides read TGTGCCAGCAGCCGCCGGGACAGGGTGGGGGATCAGCCCCAGCATTTT.

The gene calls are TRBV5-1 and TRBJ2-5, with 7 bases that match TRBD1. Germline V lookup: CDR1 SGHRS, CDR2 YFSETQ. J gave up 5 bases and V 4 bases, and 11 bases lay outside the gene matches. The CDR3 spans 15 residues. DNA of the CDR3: TGCGCCAGCAGCGTATACAGGGGCGGTGGGGAGACCCAGTACTTC. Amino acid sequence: CASSVYRGGGETQYF.

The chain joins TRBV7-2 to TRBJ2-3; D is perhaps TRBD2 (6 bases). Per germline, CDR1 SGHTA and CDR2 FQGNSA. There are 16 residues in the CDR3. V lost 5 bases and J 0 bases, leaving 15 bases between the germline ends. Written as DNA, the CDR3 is TGTGCCAGCAGCATCCTGACTAGAACTAGCACAGATACGCAGTATTTT. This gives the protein CASSILTRTSTDTQYF.

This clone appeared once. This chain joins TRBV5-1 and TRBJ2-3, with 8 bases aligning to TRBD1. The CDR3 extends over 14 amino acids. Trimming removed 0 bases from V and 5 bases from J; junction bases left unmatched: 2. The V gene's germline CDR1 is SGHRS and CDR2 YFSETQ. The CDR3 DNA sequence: TGCGCCAGCAGCTTGGCAGGGGGCCTAGATACGCAGTATTTT. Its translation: CASSLAGGLDTQYF.

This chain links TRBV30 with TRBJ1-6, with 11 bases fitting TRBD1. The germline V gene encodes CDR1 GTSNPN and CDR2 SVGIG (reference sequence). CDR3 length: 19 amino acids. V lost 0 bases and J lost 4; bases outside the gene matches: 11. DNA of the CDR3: TGTGCCTGGAGTGTACGACGAGGGACAGGGGGTACTTATAATTCACCCCTCCACTTT. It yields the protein CAWSVRRGTGGTYNSPLHF.

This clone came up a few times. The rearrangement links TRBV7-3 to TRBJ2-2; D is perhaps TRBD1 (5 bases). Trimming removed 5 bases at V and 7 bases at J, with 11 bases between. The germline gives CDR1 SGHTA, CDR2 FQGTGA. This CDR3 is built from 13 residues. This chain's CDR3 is CASSTDRNGELFF. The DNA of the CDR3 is TGTGCCAGCAGCACCGACAGAAACGGGGAGCTGTTTTTT.

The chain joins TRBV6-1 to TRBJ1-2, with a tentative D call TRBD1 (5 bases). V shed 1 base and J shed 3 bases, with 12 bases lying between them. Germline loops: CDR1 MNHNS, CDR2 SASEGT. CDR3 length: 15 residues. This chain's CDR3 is CASSEGPGGDYGYTF. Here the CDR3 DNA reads TGTGCCAGCAGTGAAGGACCCGGGGGAGACTATGGCTACACCTTC.

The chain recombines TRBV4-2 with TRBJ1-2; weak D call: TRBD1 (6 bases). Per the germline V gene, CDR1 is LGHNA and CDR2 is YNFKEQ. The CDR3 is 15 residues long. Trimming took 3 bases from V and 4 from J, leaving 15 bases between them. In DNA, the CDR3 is TGTGCCAGCAGCCAGGCTCCTCAGGGGTTCTATGGCTACACCTTC. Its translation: CASSQAPQGFYGYTF.

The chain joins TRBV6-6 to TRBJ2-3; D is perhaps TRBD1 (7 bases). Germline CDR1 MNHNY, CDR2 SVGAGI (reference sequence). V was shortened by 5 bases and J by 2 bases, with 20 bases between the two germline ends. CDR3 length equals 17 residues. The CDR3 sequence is CASSLGQGGTNTDTQYF. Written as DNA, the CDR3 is TGTGCCAGCAGTCTGGGGCAGGGGGGTACTAACACAGATACGCAGTATTTT.

CDR3 loop: CASRIRGGDSPLHF. CDR3 bases: TGTGCCAGCAGGATACGGGGGGGTGATTCACCCCTCCACTTT. The chain uses TRBV2 and TRBJ1-6, with D maybe TRBD1 (5 bases). This CDR3 contains 14 residues. The germline gives CDR1 SNHLY, CDR2 FYNNEI. The V and J ends lost 6 bases and 8 bases respectively, with 14 bases between them.

CDR3 sequence: CASTGGFFTDTQYF. The CDR3 DNA reads as TGTGCCAGTACGGGAGGGTTCTTCACAGATACGCAGTATTTT. The rearrangement joins TRBV19 to TRBJ2-3, with 8 nucleotides matching TRBD2. Germline CDR1 reads LNHDA; CDR2 reads SQIVND (reference sequence). This CDR3 is built from 14 residues. Trimming cost V 7 bases and J 2 bases; bases outside gene matches: 5.

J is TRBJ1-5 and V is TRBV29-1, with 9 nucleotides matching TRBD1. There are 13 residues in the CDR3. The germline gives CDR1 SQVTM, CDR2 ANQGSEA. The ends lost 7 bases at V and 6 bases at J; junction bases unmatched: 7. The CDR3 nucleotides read TGCAGCGGCGCGACAGGGGGAGGTCAGCCCCAGCATTTT. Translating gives CSGATGGGQPQHF.

DNA of the CDR3: TGTGCCAGCAGCTCACAGCTGGAGACCCAGTACTTC. Translation gives CASSSQLETQYF. The chain uses TRBV7-8 and TRBJ2-5; D is unresolved. Looked up from germline, CDR1 is SGHVS and CDR2 is FQNEAQ. The CDR3 has 12 residues. Trimming took off 4 bases at V and 5 bases at J, with 8 bases between the two ends.